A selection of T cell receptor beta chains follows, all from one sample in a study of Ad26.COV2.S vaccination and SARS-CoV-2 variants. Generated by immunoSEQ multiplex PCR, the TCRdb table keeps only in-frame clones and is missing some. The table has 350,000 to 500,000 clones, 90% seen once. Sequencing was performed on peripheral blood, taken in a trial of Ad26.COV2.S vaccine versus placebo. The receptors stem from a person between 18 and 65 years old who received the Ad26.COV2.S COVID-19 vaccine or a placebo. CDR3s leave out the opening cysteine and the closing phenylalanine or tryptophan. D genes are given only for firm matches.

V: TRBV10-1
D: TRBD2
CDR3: ARTPGLAGAKTSSYNEQF

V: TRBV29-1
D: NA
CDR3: SVEDSARGSYNEQF

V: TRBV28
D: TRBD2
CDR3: ASSSAGLAGTGELF

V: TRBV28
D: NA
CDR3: ASSPTPGNPLYEQY

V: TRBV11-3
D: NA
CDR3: ASSPRPGGPLGEQF

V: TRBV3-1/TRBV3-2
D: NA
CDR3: ASSQMREREQF

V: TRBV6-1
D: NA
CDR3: ASSEAGRNLGGANVLT

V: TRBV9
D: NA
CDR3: ASSVGGESNQPQH

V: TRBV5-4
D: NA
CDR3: ASSLGTGGAGELF

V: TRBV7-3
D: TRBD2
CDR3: ASSQGLAAGETQY

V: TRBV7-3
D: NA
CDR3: ASSRTTYNEQF

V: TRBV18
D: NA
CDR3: ASSPLRSGTEAF

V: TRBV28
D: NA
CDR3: ASSLGQGRTFSSTDTQY

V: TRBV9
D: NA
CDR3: ASSVDLGGLNTDTQY

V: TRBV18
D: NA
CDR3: ASSPIQGQETQY

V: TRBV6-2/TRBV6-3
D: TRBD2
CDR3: ASSLQRTRSAYEQY

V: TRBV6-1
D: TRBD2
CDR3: ASSERGREGFTGELF

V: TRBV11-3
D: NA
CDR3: ASSLDSGRSTDTQY

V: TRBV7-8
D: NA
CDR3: ASSLAPPRDTEAF

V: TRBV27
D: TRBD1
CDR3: ASSFRGQHNSPLH

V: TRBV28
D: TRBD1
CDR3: ASSKLSPRRGPITQY

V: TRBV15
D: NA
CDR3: ATSRDDLSGANVLT

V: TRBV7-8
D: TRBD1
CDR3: ASSRTGGNYNEQF

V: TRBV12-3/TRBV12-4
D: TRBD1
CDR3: ASSPRQGDEQF

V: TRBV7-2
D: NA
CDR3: ASSPGPETQY

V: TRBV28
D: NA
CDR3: AGVRRGRNQPQH

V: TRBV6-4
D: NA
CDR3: ASSDVYSGELF

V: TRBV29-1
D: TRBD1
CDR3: SVRTPGQGRNEQF

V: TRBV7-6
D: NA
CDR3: ASSRSWSGVVVADTQY

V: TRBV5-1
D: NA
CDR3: ASRGADNQPQH

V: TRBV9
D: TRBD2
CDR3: ASSMGLADHYNEQF

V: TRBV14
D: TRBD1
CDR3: ASSPTLTGWSSYNEQF